Listed below are T cell receptor beta chains from one sample, sequenced in a study of cytomegalovirus exposure and HLA in healthy donors. The data were produced by immunoSEQ multiplex PCR, yet TCRdb's version contains in-frame clones alone and is incomplete. The sample includes under 150,000 clones, 84% of them seen just once. Sequencing was done on a sample of PBMCs. The receptors derive from a woman aged 25-40 years in good health and CMV-seronegative. CDR3s include the opening cysteine and the closing phenylalanine or tryptophan. The D gene is left open where the match is weak. Size values are once, few and many counts, or a class for expanded clones, and some rows have none.

NA TRBJ2-3 NA TRBV10-3 TGTGCCATCAGTGCCGGAAACAGGGAGACAGATACGCAGTATTTT CAISAGNRETDTQYF
NA TRBJ1-1 TRBD1 TRBV6-5 TGTGCCAGCAGTTACTTCAACAGGGGTTCGAACACTGAAGCTTTCTTT CASSYFNRGSNTEAFF
NA TRBJ2-3 NA TRBV7-9 TGTGCCAGCAGCCATTCCGGGACTAGCACAGATACGCAGTATTTT CASSHSGTSTDTQYF
NA TRBJ2-3 NA TRBV7-2 TGTGCCAGCAGCGCGAGACTAACAGATACGCAGTATTTT CASSARLTDTQYF
NA TRBJ1-1 NA TRBV5-1 TGCGCCAGCAGCTTTCAGGAGGGAGTCACTGAAGCTTTCTTT CASSFQEGVTEAFF
once TRBJ2-1 NA TRBV27 TGTGCCAGCAGTTTGTCAGGGGCCCCTGTCCGGGTGGAGGAGCAGTTCTTC CASSLSGAPVRVEEQFF
NA TRBJ2-1 NA TRBV6-1 TGTGCCAGCATGCGGTACAATGAGCAGTTCTTC CASMRYNEQFF
NA TRBJ1-2 NA TRBV5-1 TGCGCCAGCAGCTTGGAAACAGGAGATTACTATGGCTACACCTTC CASSLETGDYYGYTF
NA TRBJ2-7 NA TRBV5-4 TGTGCCAGCAGCTTACAGGGTAGCTACGAGCAGTACTTC CASSLQGSYEQYF
NA TRBJ1-4 TRBD1 TRBV11-1 TGTGCCAGCAGTCGGAGGACAGGGGGCGGTGAAAAACTGTTTTTT CASSRRTGGGEKLFF
NA TRBJ1-5 NA TRBV4-2 TGTGCCAGCAGCCAAGATGCCATACTAACGCCCAATCAGCCCCAGCATTTT CASSQDAILTPNQPQHF
NA TRBJ1-3 NA TRBV30 TGTGCCTGCCAAGGACAGTTACTCTCTGGAAACACCATATATTTT CACQGQLLSGNTIYF
NA TRBJ1-5 NA TRBV2 TGTGCCAGCAGTGAATCGAAGCCTTATCAGCCCCAGCATTTT CASSESKPYQPQHF
NA TRBJ1-5 NA TRBV5-8 TGTGCCAGCAGCTTGAGGGGTCAGCCCCAGCATTTT CASSLRGQPQHF
NA TRBJ2-1 TRBD1 TRBV7-3 TGTGCCAGCAGCTTACGACAGGGGGCCTACAATGAGCAGTTCTTC CASSLRQGAYNEQFF
NA TRBJ2-2 NA TRBV27 TGTGCCAGCAGTTTGTTTGCGGGGAGTAACACCGGGGAGCTGTTTTTT CASSLFAGSNTGELFF
NA TRBJ1-6 NA TRBV5-1 TGCGCCAGCAGCCCAGGGAGGGTGTTGGGCACAAATTCACCCCTCCACTTT CASSPGRVLGTNSPLHF